Shown below are 32 T cell receptor beta chains from a single sample sequenced in a study of Ad26.COV2.S vaccination and SARS-CoV-2 variants. Assay: immunoSEQ multiplex PCR; the TCRdb copy retains only in-frame clones and omits some. The profile covers 350,000 to 450,000 clones, with roughly four fifths appearing a single time and 7% to 9.5% taken by the ten largest. Treatment indicated: some 19 received Ad26.COV2.S at low or high dose, single or two shots; 5 received placebo; per-sample allocation not given. At day 63 after the first vaccine or placebo injection, samples were drawn. Sample: peripheral blood, taken in a trial of Ad26.COV2.S vaccine versus placebo. The receptors originated from a person aged 18-65 years who received the Ad26.COV2.S COVID-19 vaccine or a placebo.

J is TRBJ2-2 and V is TRBV4-1, with a tentative D call TRBD2 (6 bases). CDR3 length equals 16 residues. CDR1 and CDR2 (germline): MGHRA, YSYEKL. V was shortened by 0 bases and J by 2 bases, with 10 bases between the two germline ends. CDR3: CASSQEGGSNTGELFF. The CDR3 coding sequence is TGCGCCAGCAGCCAAGAGGGGGGTTCAAACACCGGGGAGCTGTTTTTT.

The chain links TRBV19 to TRBJ1-2, with D tentatively TRBD1 (5 bases). V was shortened by 7 bases and J by 6 bases, with 21 bases between the two germline ends. This CDR3 is 15 amino acids long. Germline CDR1 is LNHDA and CDR2 is SQIVND (reference sequence). CDR3 region: CASIRRQGTVHGYTF. The CDR3 nucleotides read TGTGCCAGTATTAGACGGCAGGGAACGGTCCATGGCTACACCTTC.

This clone came up a few times. This chain connects TRBV6-5 to TRBJ1-1, with D hard to call. Trimming cost V 2 bases and J 1 base, with 8 bases left between them. CDR1 and CDR2 (germline): MNHEY, SVGAGI. This CDR3 is built from 14 residues. CDR3 loop: CASSYAHTNTEAFF. The CDR3 DNA is TGTGCCAGCAGTTACGCTCACACGAACACTGAAGCTTTCTTT.

The rearrangement joins TRBV30 to TRBJ2-5; D is perhaps TRBD1 (5 bases). The CDR3 is made up of 15 amino acids. Germline CDR1 and CDR2: GTSNPN and SVGIG (reference sequence). V lost 4 bases and J 5 bases, leaving 20 bases between the germline ends. The CDR3 loop is CAWNGWGRAEETQYF. The DNA for the CDR3 is TGTGCCTGGAACGGGTGGGGCAGGGCTGAGGAGACCCAGTACTTC. Together with reference TRBV30 and TRBJ2-5, the CDR3 gives the full variable domain: SQTIHQWPATLVQPVGSPLSLECTVEGTSNPNLYWYRQAAGRGLQLLFYSVGIGQISSEVPQNLSASRPQDRQFILSSKKLLLSDSGFYLCAWNGWGRAEETQYFGPGTRLLVL.

The chain joins TRBV12-3 or TRBV12-4 to TRBJ2-7; D is possibly TRBD1 (6 bases). V dropped 4 bases and J dropped 7 bases, with 14 bases sitting between them. The CDR3 covers 13 residues. The CDR3 sequence is CASSSQGWREQYF. The DNA of the CDR3 is TGTGCCAGCAGTTCTCAGGGGTGGCGAGAGCAGTACTTC.

The chain joins TRBV7-2 to TRBJ2-3; D might be TRBD1 (6 bases). V shed 1 base and J shed 4 bases, with 18 bases lying between them. Germline lookup yields CDR1 SGHTA and CDR2 FQGNSA. This CDR3 is 17 amino acids long. This CDR3 is CASSLETRGGWADTQYF. The CDR3 DNA sequence: TGTGCCAGCAGCTTAGAGACCAGGGGTGGTTGGGCAGATACGCAGTATTTT.

The chain links TRBV18 to TRBJ1-2; TRBD1 might be the D (5 bases). Germline V lookup: CDR1 KGHSH, CDR2 LQKENI. The CDR3 totals 13 residues. With 3 bases removed from V and 7 bases from J, the gap between germline ends came to 12 bases. Here the CDR3 DNA reads TGTGCCAGCTCACCCGGCCCCGGGGGTGGCTACACCTTC. Its protein product is CASSPGPGGGYTF.

This clone was seen a single time. The rearrangement joins TRBV5-4 to TRBJ2-1, with D possibly TRBD2 on 5 matching bases. Germline values: CDR1 SGHNT, CDR2 YYREEE (reference sequence). The CDR3 covers 15 residues. The V gene lost 5 bases and the J gene lost 5 bases, with 17 bases spanning the gap. CDR3 DNA: TGTGCCAGCAGTGGGGAGCGGCAACAAAACAATGAGCAGTTCTTC. This codes for CASSGERQQNNEQFF.

About this clone itself: Different DNA sequences within this sample yield the same CDR3. The chain combines TRBV20-1 with TRBJ1-1, with unresolved D. The CDR3 is 11 residues long. Germline-derived CDR1 and CDR2 are DFQATT and SNEGSKA (reference sequence). V was pared by 6 bases and J by 2 bases, with 7 bases between. The CDR3 is CSASGNTEAFF. In DNA form, the CDR3 reads TGCAGTGCATCGGGAAACACTGAAGCTTTCTTT.

The genes are TRBV10-3 and TRBJ1-5, with unresolved D. The length of the CDR3 is 16 residues. V was pared by 0 bases and J by 5 bases, with 14 bases between. In germline, CDR1 is ENHRY, CDR2 SYGVKD. As DNA, the CDR3 is TGTGCCATCAGTGAGTCGGTTGGGAGTGCTTATCAGCCCCAGCATTTT. Protein sequence: CAISESVGSAYQPQHF.

The rearrangement links TRBV27 to TRBJ1-4; unclear D gene. Trimming cost V 6 bases and J 3 bases, with 11 bases left between them. The CDR3 sequence is 14 residues long. The germline CDR1 and CDR2 sequences are MNHEY and SMNVEV (reference sequence). The CDR3 spells CASSQITANEKLFF. CDR3 sequence (DNA): TGTGCCAGCAGCCAAATCACGGCTAATGAAAAACTGTTTTTT.

V gene TRBV7-2 combines with J gene TRBJ2-3; 7 bases match TRBD2. Per germline, CDR1 SGHTA and CDR2 FQGNSA. CDR3 size: 14 residues. V dropped 5 bases and J dropped 4; count of bases not matched to a gene: 6. CDR3 sequence reads: CASSPRTSADTQYF. In nucleotides, the CDR3 is TGTGCCAGCAGCCCACGCACTAGCGCAGATACGCAGTATTTT.

This chain joins TRBV2 and TRBJ1-1, with TRBD1 as a possible D gene (6 bases). The CDR3 is 13 amino acids. Trimming removed 3 bases from V and 7 bases from J, with 12 bases in between. The germline gives CDR1 SNHLY, CDR2 FYNNEI. The CDR3 loop reads CASSDYRVGEAFF. Here the CDR3 DNA reads TGTGCCAGCAGTGACTACAGGGTCGGTGAAGCTTTCTTT.

The chain is built from TRBV4-3 and TRBJ2-7, with TRBD2 identical over 8 bases. V was clipped by 0 bases and J by 0 bases; unmatched bases: 4. The CDR3 is 16 residues long. The germline V gene encodes CDR1 LGHNA and CDR2 YSLEER. This CDR3 is CASSQDHRGGSYEQYF. The CDR3 region has the DNA TGCGCCAGCAGCCAAGATCATCGGGGGGGCTCCTACGAGCAGTACTTC.

The chain combines TRBV2 with TRBJ2-1; D may be TRBD2 (6 bases). With 7 bases removed from V and 2 bases from J, the gap between germline ends came to 15 bases. The CDR3 spans 15 residues. CDR1 and CDR2 (germline): SNHLY, FYNNEI. DNA for the CDR3: TGTGCCAGCACCCAGTGGAGGGAGCCCTACAATGAGCAGTTCTTC. Residues: CASTQWREPYNEQFF.

This rearrangement joins TRBV19 to TRBJ2-7, with TRBD2 as a possible D gene (6 bases). Germline V lookup: CDR1 LNHDA, CDR2 SQIVND (reference sequence). This CDR3 spans 12 amino acids. DNA of the CDR3: TGTGGCGGCCTGACGCGGGAAGACGAGCAGTACTTC. Protein sequence: CGGLTREDEQYF. Full variable domain (remainder filled in from reference TRBV19 and TRBJ2-7): DGGITQSPKYLFRKEGQNVTLSCEQNLNHDAMYWYRQDPGQGLRLIYYSQIVNDFQKGDIAEGYSVSREKKESFPLTVTSAQKNPTAFYLCGGLTREDEQYFGPGTRLTVT.

The genes are TRBV11-2 and TRBJ2-7; TRBD2 matches 12 bases. After removal of 1 base from V and 7 bases from J, the junction contained 5 bases not matched to a gene. Germline values: CDR1 SGHAT, CDR2 FQNNGV. The CDR3 spans 15 residues. For the CDR3, the DNA is TGTGCCAGCAGCTTAGGACTAGCGGGAGTAAGGGAGCAGTACTTC. Encoded protein: CASSLGLAGVREQYF.

This clone appeared a single time. J is TRBJ1-1 and V is TRBV7-2; 7 positions match TRBD1. Germline lookup yields CDR1 SGHTA and CDR2 FQGNSA. The CDR3 is 15 residues long. The ends lost 5 bases at V and 0 bases at J; junction bases unmatched: 6. This CDR3 is CASSIPDRLNTEAFF. CDR3 DNA: TGTGCCAGCAGCATCCCGGACAGGCTGAACACTGAAGCTTTCTTT.

This clone was found a few times. J is TRBJ2-7 and V is TRBV7-2, with D hard to call. V lost 6 bases to trimming and J lost 3 bases, with 18 bases between them. The germline V gene encodes CDR1 SGHTA and CDR2 FQGNSA. The CDR3 length is 15 residues. The CDR3 nucleotides are TGTGCCAGCAGTACTACAAACGGCGCCTTCTACGAGCAGTACTTC. Residues: CASSTTNGAFYEQYF.

The rearrangement links TRBV5-1 to TRBJ2-2; TRBD1 matches 9 bases. The CDR3 totals 15 residues. The V gene end was trimmed by 3 bases and the J gene end by 1 base; junction bases not matched to a gene: 1. Germline assignment: CDR1 SGHRS and CDR2 YFSETQ. The DNA for the CDR3 is TGCGCCAGCAGCTGGGGACAGGGGAACACCGGGGAGCTGTTTTTT. It is translated as CASSWGQGNTGELFF.

The rearrangement joins TRBV20-1 to TRBJ1-2; D unresolved. Germline V gives CDR1 DFQATT, CDR2 SNEGSKA (reference sequence). Trimming took off 4 bases at V and 4 bases at J, with 7 bases between the two ends. This CDR3 comprises 11 residues. CDR3 region: CSAKGFYGYTF. As DNA, the CDR3 is TGCAGTGCTAAGGGATTCTATGGCTACACCTTC.

The chain employs TRBV6-6 and TRBJ2-3, with 8 bases identical to TRBD2. Per germline, CDR1 MNHNY and CDR2 SVGAGI (reference sequence). This CDR3 spans 15 amino acids. V dropped 2 bases and J dropped 1; count of bases not matched to a gene: 2. The CDR3: CASSYGTSGTDTQYF. In DNA form, the CDR3 reads TGTGCCAGCAGTTACGGGACTAGTGGCACAGATACGCAGTATTTT.

CDR3 sequence (DNA): TGTGCCAGTAAGTTAACAGGGTGGGACACTGAAGCTTTCTTT. Amino acids: CASKLTGWDTEAFF. The V and J genes are TRBV19 and TRBJ1-1; weak D call: TRBD1 (6 bases). Looked up from germline, CDR1 is LNHDA and CDR2 is SQIVND (reference sequence). The CDR3 runs 14 residues. Trimming took 7 bases from V and 3 from J, leaving 15 bases between them.

Worth noting for this clone: Other DNA sequences from this sample encode an identical CDR3 as well. The chain uses TRBV11-3 and TRBJ2-5; D possibly matches TRBD1 or TRBD2 (5 bases each). This CDR3 has 14 residues. Between the trimmed V and J ends, which lost 3 bases and 5 bases, there was a span of 13 bases. In germline, CDR1 is SGHNT, CDR2 YENEEA. The CDR3 DNA sequence: TGTGCCAGCAGCTTTGGGGGAGATCGGGAGACCCAGTACTTC. This codes for CASSFGGDRETQYF.

The chain recombines TRBV27 with TRBJ1-2; TRBD1 aligns across 7 bases. The germline gives CDR1 MNHEY, CDR2 SMNVEV (reference sequence). The CDR3 covers 14 residues. V gave up 4 bases and J gave up 4 bases; unmatched junction bases: 6. This CDR3 reads CASSSGTEPYGYTF. CDR3 sequence (DNA): TGTGCCAGCAGTTCCGGGACAGAACCCTATGGCTACACCTTC.

This clone has a count of ten or more. V is TRBV27 and J is TRBJ1-5; TRBD1 is a possible D gene (5 bases). Germline CDR1 and CDR2: MNHEY and SMNVEV (reference sequence). The CDR3 covers 16 residues. The V gene lost 5 bases and the J gene lost 1 base, with 15 bases spanning the gap. CDR3 protein: CASSRQGRESNQPQHF. As DNA, the CDR3 is TGTGCCAGCAGTAGGCAGGGCCGGGAAAGCAATCAGCCCCAGCATTTT.

The chain carries TRBV6-2 or TRBV6-3 and TRBJ1-6; 8 nucleotides align to TRBD1. Germline-derived CDR1 and CDR2 are MNHEY and SVGEGT. Trimming at V came to 5 bases and at J to 5 bases, leaving 5 bases not matched to a gene. There are 15 residues in the CDR3. The CDR3 protein is CASSQGQVNNSPLHF. In nucleotides, the CDR3 is TGTGCCAGCAGTCAGGGACAGGTGAATAATTCACCCCTCCACTTT.

This clone was detected once. This chain links TRBV15 with TRBJ2-7, with D tentatively TRBD2 (5 bases). V shed 4 bases and J shed 7 bases, with 14 bases lying between them. This CDR3 region has 13 residues. CDR1 is LNHNV and CDR2 is YYDKDF in the germline V gene (reference sequence). The CDR3 reads CATSTRAHREQYF. The CDR3 DNA reads as TGTGCCACCAGCACGAGGGCCCACCGGGAGCAGTACTTC.

The CDR3 loop reads CASSLARGHTQYF. The CDR3 region has the DNA TGTGCCAGCAGCTTAGCCCGGGGCCATACGCAGTATTTT. The chain recombines TRBV7-2 with TRBJ2-3, with D tentatively TRBD1 or TRBD2 (5 bases each). Per germline, CDR1 SGHTA and CDR2 FQGNSA. The CDR3 is made up of 13 amino acids. The V and J ends lost 0 bases and 7 bases respectively, with 8 bases between them.

CDR3 sequence (DNA): TGTGCCAGCAAGGCGCAGGGGGCAAATACAGATACGCAGTATTTT. It is translated as CASKAQGANTDTQYF. The chain joins TRBV2 to TRBJ2-3, with TRBD1 matching over 8 bases. This CDR3 has 15 amino acids. The V segment lost 7 bases and the J segment 3 bases; nucleotides outside the gene matches: 9. Per the germline V gene, CDR1 is SNHLY and CDR2 is FYNNEI.

Comments on this clone: Germline is not matched at one junction end, which may reflect a read error. The V gene is TRBV6-5, the J gene TRBJ1-3, with TRBD1 as a possible D gene (6 bases). In germline, CDR1 is MNHEY, CDR2 SVGAGI. The CDR3 extends over 16 amino acids. In DNA, the CDR3 is TGTGCCAGCAGCTACTCGGGACAAAGCTCTGGAAACACCATATATTTT. Its protein is CASSYSGQSSGNTIYF.

This clone was detected only a few times. The V and J genes are TRBV10-1 and TRBJ2-1, with TRBD2 identical over 13 bases. Unmatched junction bases numbered 10, after V lost 2 bases and J lost 3 bases. Germline values: CDR1 WNHNN, CDR2 SYGVQD (reference sequence). The length of the CDR3 is 19 residues. The DNA of the CDR3 is TGCGCCAGCAGTGAGGGGAAACTAGCGGGAGGGAACCTCTACAATGAGCAGTTCTTC. Translated, it gives CASSEGKLAGGNLYNEQFF.